This T cell receptor beta chain comes out of a study of metastatic and nonmetastatic thyroid tumors. Across the whole study: Across blood and tumor or nodule tissue, repertoires from malignant and benign thyroid patients were compared with one another.

TCRdb re-analyzed the PCR reads using MiXCR. Among around 29,000 clones listed, 20% to 25% were seen once. By its share, this clone is medium-sized. V was shortened by 0 bases and J by 4 bases, with 6 bases between the two germline ends. Germline V CDR1 and CDR2: LNHNV, YYDKDF (reference sequence). The CDR3 has 14 residues. No treatment had been given to any patient before thyroid surgery. This TCR was recovered from a female donor with papillary thyroid cancer or a benign thyroid nodule (not recorded which). Some clones in this sample may be carry-over from other donors' samples. The V gene is TRBV15, the J gene TRBJ2-2; perhaps TRBD1 as D (5 bases). Sequencing was carried out using blood. CDR3: CATSRDRVTGELFF. CDR3 bases: TGTGCCACCAGCAGAGACAGGGTCACCGGGGAGCTGTTTTTT.